This T cell receptor beta chain was recovered during a study of shared clonotypes between healthy human individuals (dated by TCRdb to 2019 to 2021). General notes on the study: Two women and a few men aged 18 to 49 years were included in the cohort. Different laboratories and diverse techniques were used to prepare libraries and sequence TCR repertoires, to increase sequencing depth and limit assay-specific biases. The study deeply sequenced blood TCR repertoires of five healthy adults to estimate repertoire size and the extent of clonotype sharing between individuals. Each donor's leukapheresis produced roughly between roughly 0.9 and 8.9 billion PBMCs. Per donor, three plates each were used for CD4 naive and CD4 memory, two for CD8 naive, and one for CD8 memory.

The paper as a whole reports these results and caveats: Pairwise subsampling led to the expectation that sequencing depth would affect the degree of clonotype sharing among donors. Rarefaction of sorted-subset datasets indicated incomplete sequencing despite the large sequencing depth. When a handful of donors were compared, the shared fraction of clonotypes was about 5% for naive CD4, around 3.5% for naive CD8, more than 2% for memory CD4, and roughly 0.43% for memory CD8. Sampling was limited to blood, and TCR repertoires in tissue likely differ from TCR repertoires in blood. Higher generation probabilities were observed for clonotypes shared by all four sorted-subset donors than for non-shared clonotypes. Naive subsets generally had larger estimated clonotype richness than memory subsets did. Because the study included a small number of donors, the genetic and exposure-history diversity represented was limited.

The donors were healthy, HIV-negative adults who had no recently reported acute infections or vaccinations. All donors were Caucasian adults living in Nashville, Tennessee, USA. CD4+ T cells were enriched through magnetic negative selection, after which naive cells were positively selected on CD45RA and the remaining negative fraction served as the memory subset. Blood was obtained by leukapheresis, after which PBMCs were separated by Ficoll-Histopaque density gradient centrifugation and cryopreserved in liquid nitrogen vapor phase. Analytical flow cytometry was used to check the purity and quantity of each magnetically sorted T cell population. From each sorted fraction, genomic DNA was isolated and quantified by UV absorbance on a Nanodrop 2000c. Via the germline V gene (reference sequence), CDR1 is SEHNR and CDR2 FQNEAQ. Trimming costs V 11 bases and J 0 bases, and their ends lie 12 bases apart. From the cysteine through the phenylalanine, the CDR3 covers 13 amino acids. Just CDR3 DNA is preserved here, 39 bases in frame from base 1.

Using the deep immunoSEQ assay, TCR CDR3 regions were amplified from genomic DNA by multiplex PCR. Extracted genomic DNA from each cell subset was spread evenly across all wells of several immunoSEQ 96-well plates, with each plate serving as a replicate. Each replicate PCR for sorted subsets received roughly 200 ng genomic DNA, equal to roughly 30,000 T cell genomes. The purified libraries were quantified using a Qubit 3.0 fluorometer, sized with a Bioanalyzer 2100, and then quantified again using the KAPA Library Quantification kit. Each immunoSEQ 96-well plate was sequenced on its own single-read 150-cycle Illumina NextSeq 550 flow cell. The source study handled its data this way. Because only junctional sequences without quality scores were contained in the immunoSEQ output, filtering matching that applied to full-length reads could not be performed. Sequences were annotated with PyIR, a Python wrapper for IgBLAST v1.9, using IMGT germline references to assign V/J genes and CDR3. Reads with weak V/J assignments (E-value above 1e-6), missing CDR3, stop codons, out-of-frame junctions, or ambiguous translated residues were removed. V3J clonotypes were defined as sequences sharing an identical inferred V gene, J gene, and CDR3 amino acid sequence. Percentage overlap between repertoires was computed as shared unique clonotypes divided by the size of the smaller repertoire. Three approaches were used to assess repertoire richness: RTK rarefaction, the Chao1 estimator, and Recon v2.1 estimates of unobserved clonotypes. For all TCRbeta clonotypes obtained by the gDNA method from several donors, generation probabilities were computed with OLGA. This is the immuneACCESS table as TCRdb keeps it, with only in-frame sequences that have V and J called. A part of the clones is gone; compared with another copy, unresolved V genes explain less than half, and the rest is unexplained. V and J calls and clone size are given by that table; D and trimming were obtained from the DNA. This sample gives about 2.4 million clones in total; over 85% of them show up just once. Clones ranked in the top ten supply around 0.37% of the sample.

To note about this clone: This receptor's antigen is unknown. Per-nucleotide qualities are absent, and no much larger clonotype sits a single base away.

The specimen was naive CD4+ T cells from PBMCs. The sample's cell subset or site label, in plain terms: CD45RA+ positively selected. This chain joins TRBV7-9 to TRBJ2-3; no D gene can be assigned with confidence. The sequence came from a man younger than 35 in good health. Some clones in this sample may be carry-over from other donors' samples. The sequenced DNA: TGTGCCGTCGGAATTGGGAGCACAGATACGCAGTATTTT. Translation gives CAVGIGSTDTQYF.